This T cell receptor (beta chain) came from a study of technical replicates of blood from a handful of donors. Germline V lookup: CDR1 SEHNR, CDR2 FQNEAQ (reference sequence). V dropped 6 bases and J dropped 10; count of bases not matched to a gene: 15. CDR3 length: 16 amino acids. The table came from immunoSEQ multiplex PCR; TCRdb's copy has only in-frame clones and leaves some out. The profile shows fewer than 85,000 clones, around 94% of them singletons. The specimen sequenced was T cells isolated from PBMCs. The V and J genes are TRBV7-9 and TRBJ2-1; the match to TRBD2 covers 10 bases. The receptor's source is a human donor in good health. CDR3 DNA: TGTGCCAGCAGGGCTAAAAGCGGGAGGGGGCTCAGGGAGCAGTTCTTC. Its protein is CASRAKSGRGLREQFF.